Presented here are 3 T cell receptor beta chains from one specimen sequenced in a study of beta chain features in type 1 diabetes. Findings and limits, study-wide: Shortening of TCRB CDR3s, moderate but significant, appeared in all four CD4+ subsets of Type 1 diabetes patients.

Antigen specificity for these receptors is unknown. Every isolated RNA sample was fully reverse transcribed, so sequencing captured expressed TCRB transcripts. Profiled with immunoSEQ multiplex PCR; TCRdb holds only in-frame clones, not every one. The repertoire has some 190,000 clones, around 8% of them found once; the top ten carry roughly 0.97%. Sequencing was done on a sample of central memory CD4+ T cells from blood. Receptors were obtained from a woman aged 40 to 50 with type 1 diabetes.

There are a few counts of this clone. The V call is TRBV11-2, the J call TRBJ2-1; 12 positions agree with TRBD2. V dropped 1 base and J dropped 8; count of bases not matched to a gene: 3. Germline-derived CDR1 and CDR2 are SGHAT and FQNNGV. The CDR3 has 15 amino acids. CDR3 sequence: CASSLVLAGGDEQFF. CDR3 nucleotides: TGTGCCAGCAGCTTAGTACTAGCGGGAGGAGATGAGCAGTTCTTC.

The CDR3 here is CASSQETGVYGYTF. The CDR3 nucleotides read TGTGCCAGCAGCCAAGAGACAGGGGTCTATGGCTACACCTTC. The chain employs TRBV4-2 and TRBJ1-2; 8 bases fit TRBD1. With 0 bases clipped from V and 4 bases from J, the junction kept 1 base outside the gene matches. The CDR3 is 14 residues long. Germline V CDR1 and CDR2: LGHNA, YNFKEQ.

This clone was counted a few times. The chain combines TRBV7-3 with TRBJ2-5; D is perhaps TRBD2 (6 bases). The CDR3 is 13 amino acids. Between the trimmed V and J ends, which lost 2 bases and 5 bases, there was a span of 9 bases. CDR1 is SGHTA and CDR2 is FQGTGA in the germline V gene. The CDR3 region has the DNA TGTGCCAGCAGCTTAGAGGGACTCGAGACCCAGTACTTC. This translates into CASSLEGLETQYF.